The 9 T cell receptor beta chains reported below all come from one sample, sequenced in a study of blood T cells in healthy people across ages. A sample-barcoded 5' primer and a J-beta primer mix were used in a second PCR of roughly 7 to 12 cycles. From the 5' RACE reads, TCRdb called clonotypes with MiXCR, one entry per CDR3 protein. The sample includes 1.5 million to 2 million distinct CDR3 sequences, approximately 28% of them seen just once. Sequenced material: blood. The receptors were sampled from a woman younger than 45 in good health.

The CDR3 here is CASSEEPGQGRCYTF. The CDR3 nucleotides read TGCGCCAGCAGTGAGGAACCGGGACAGGGTCGGTGCTACACCTTC. The V call is TRBV10-1, the J call TRBJ1-2, with TRBD1 matching over 9 bases. The CDR3 sequence is 15 residues long. The germline gives CDR1 WNHNN, CDR2 SYGVQD (reference sequence). The junction had 10 bases not matched to a gene; V was cut back by 2 bases and J by 9 bases.

The sample holds many counts of this clonotype. The chain couples TRBV12-3 or TRBV12-4 to TRBJ2-5; D may be TRBD2 (7 bases). The CDR3 has 15 residues. V was trimmed by 1 base and J by 5 bases, leaving 14 bases between them. CDR3 coding DNA: TGTGCCAGCAGTTTAGTTGCGGGGGCCCAGGAGACCCAGTACTTC. Translated: CASSLVAGAQETQYF.

This clonotype was seen a few times. The CDR3 reads CASSYYQGGGRGYTF. DNA of the CDR3: TGTGCCAGCAGTTACTACCAGGGGGGAGGCCGTGGCTACACCTTC. The chain couples TRBV27 to TRBJ1-2, with 7 bases fitting TRBD1. Losses at the gene ends were 4 bases for V and 7 bases for J; bases not matched to a gene: 12. The CDR3 length is 15 residues. CDR1 MNHEY and CDR2 SMNVEV come from the germline V gene (reference sequence).

This clonotype was picked up a small number of times. The chain links TRBV7-2 to TRBJ2-5; TRBD2 matches 10 bases. Losses at the gene ends were 2 bases for V and 11 bases for J; bases not matched to a gene: 20. The CDR3 is made up of 18 amino acids. Germline-derived CDR1 and CDR2 are SGHTA and FQGNSA. The CDR3 loop is CASSLRRRLAGINNEQYF. Written as DNA, the CDR3 is TGTGCCAGCAGCTTAAGGAGGAGACTAGCGGGCATTAACAATGAGCAGTACTTC. Filled out from reference TRBV7-2 and TRBJ2-5, the complete variable domain reads GAGVSQSPSNKVTEKGKDVELRCDPISGHTALYWYRQSLGQGLEFLIYFQGNSAPDKSGLPSDRFSAERTGGSVSTLTIQRTQQEDSAVYLCASSLRRRLAGINNEQYFGPGTRLLVL.

This clonotype has more than one count but fewer than ten. The chain employs TRBV12-3 or TRBV12-4 and TRBJ2-7, with a tentative D call TRBD2 (6 bases). Deletions cut 2 bases from V and 7 bases from J, with 18 bases between. CDR3 length: 15 amino acids. CDR3 coding DNA: TGTGCCAGCAGTTTATACTTGGGGGGAAACAAAGAGCAGTACTTC. Translating gives CASSLYLGGNKEQYF.

For this clonotype: Mismatch with germline at one junction end may stem from a read error. The chain joins TRBV5-1 to TRBJ2-7; either TRBD1 or TRBD2 may fit D (5 bases each). The CDR3 totals 15 residues. Germline CDR1 reads SGHRS; CDR2 reads YFSETQ. Here the CDR3 reads CTSSSSGTDSYEQYF. The CDR3 DNA reads as TGCACCAGCAGTTCCTCCGGGACCGACTCCTACGAGCAGTACTTC. Full variable domain (remainder filled in from reference TRBV5-1 and TRBJ2-7): KAGVTQTPRYLIKTRGQQVTLSCSPISGHRSVSWYQQTPGQGLQFLFEYFSETQRNKGNFPGRFSGRQFSNSRSEMNVSTLELGDSALYLCTSSSSGTDSYEQYFGPGTRLTVT.

The chain uses TRBV4-3 and TRBJ2-1; TRBD2 matches at 10 bases. The CDR3 runs to 17 residues. Germline V gives CDR1 LGHNA, CDR2 YSLEER. J lost 5 bases, V lost 3 bases, and 10 bases had no gene match. The CDR3 spells CASSQTLLAGGHNEQFF. Here the CDR3 DNA reads TGCGCCAGCAGCCAGACCCTCTTAGCGGGAGGCCACAATGAGCAGTTCTTC.

The chain joins TRBV5-1 to TRBJ2-7; a possible D gene is TRBD2 (5 bases). Between the trimmed V and J ends, which lost 5 bases and 2 bases, there was a span of 14 bases. From germline, CDR1 is SGHRS and CDR2 YFSETQ. CDR3 size: 14 residues. CDR3 amino acids: CASRKDFGAYEQYF. The CDR3 coding sequence is TGCGCCAGCAGAAAGGACTTCGGAGCCTACGAGCAGTACTTC.

Concerning this clonotype itself: A read error may explain this, as a much larger clone is one base away. This chain uses TRBV20-1 with TRBJ1-2; 9 bases map to TRBD1. The CDR3 is 12 amino acids. Germline CDR1 reads DFQATT; CDR2 reads SNEGSKA (reference sequence). The CDR3 nucleotides read TGCAGTGCAACCGACAGGGGGAATGGCCACACCTTC. This translates into CSATDRGNGHTF.